These T cell receptor beta chains were read from a single sample in a study of blood T cell repertoires in COVID-19. Here immunoSEQ multiplex PCR was the method, and the copy in TCRdb shows in-frame clones only, minus some. The sample has 280,000 or so clones; roughly 89% are singletons. The sequencing input was PBMCs or T cells enriched from blood (not recorded which). The source is a woman between 18 and 29 years old with acute COVID-19. CDR3s include the opening cysteine and the closing phenylalanine or tryptophan. Fields, in order: D gene, clone size, J gene, V gene, CDR3 DNA, CDR3 protein. The D gene is left open where the match is weak. Clone sizes are given selectively: once, few, many, or a class where the clone is expanded.

.	.	TRBJ1-5	TRBV18	TGTGCCAGCTCACCACATCGCGGGCAGCCCCAGCATTTT	CASSPHRGQPQHF
.	few	TRBJ2-5	TRBV29-1	TGCAGCACTAGGGACACTCAAGAGACCCAGTACTTC	CSTRDTQETQYF
.	.	TRBJ1-1	TRBV29-1	TGCAGCGTTGAACGGACACAGAACACTGAAGCTTTCTTT	CSVERTQNTEAFF
TRBD2	.	TRBJ2-7	TRBV11-2	TGTGCCAGCAGCTTAGATATATCTAGCGGGAGGGCCAGATCCTACGAGCAGTACTTC	CASSLDISSGRARSYEQYF
TRBD1	once	TRBJ2-1	TRBV7-3	TGTGCCAGCAGCCCGACAGGGATTGGTAATGAGCAGTTCTTC	CASSPTGIGNEQFF
TRBD1	.	TRBJ2-7	TRBV6-5	TGTGCCAGCAGTTACGACAGGGCGGCCTACGAGCAGTACTTC	CASSYDRAAYEQYF
.	.	TRBJ2-5	TRBV11-3	TGTGCCAGCAGCTTAGGCGGAGGGAGCCAAGAGACCCAGTACTTC	CASSLGGGSQETQYF
TRBD2	.	TRBJ2-7	TRBV7-9	TGTGCCAGCAGCTTAACCGGGACTAGCGGGACCCGCGAGCAGTACTTC	CASSLTGTSGTREQYF
.	.	TRBJ1-2	TRBV5-1	TGCGCCAGCAGCTTGGCGGGGGTCCGCTATGAGGGCTACACCTTC	CASSLAGVRYEGYTF
.	.	TRBJ2-3	TRBV29-1	TGCAGCGTTGAGCGTGGGGCTGGAGATACGCAGTATTTT	CSVERGAGDTQYF
TRBD2	.	TRBJ2-3	TRBV5-1	TGCGCCAGCAGCTTGGGACCCTCTAGCGGGGGGTGGTCAGATACGCAGTATTTT	CASSLGPSSGGWSDTQYF
TRBD1	.	TRBJ1-1	TRBV29-1	TGCAGCGCTGACAGGGGGAACACTGAAGCTTTCTTT	CSADRGNTEAFF
.	.	TRBJ2-7	TRBV11-2	TGTGCCAGCAGCTCTTACAGCGAGCAGTACTTC	CASSSYSEQYF
TRBD1	.	TRBJ2-4	TRBV5-1	TGCGCCAGCAGCTTTTCCGGACAGGGGGTAAACATTCAGTACTTC	CASSFSGQGVNIQYF
TRBD2	.	TRBJ2-1	TRBV7-2	TGTGCCAGCAGCTTTAAAGACTATAATTATCTAGCGGTTCAGGGTGAGCAGTTCTTC	CASSFKDYNYLAVQGEQFF
TRBD2	.	TRBJ2-1	TRBV12-5	TGTGCTAGTGGTTCCACCCCGGACGGGACTAGCGGGATTACCTACAATGAGCAGTTCTTC	CASGSTPDGTSGITYNEQFF
TRBD1	.	TRBJ1-3	TRBV19	TGTGCCAGTAGTATTACCTTTCTTACAGGGGATGGAAACACCATATATTTT	CASSITFLTGDGNTIYF
TRBD2	.	TRBJ2-7	TRBV29-1	TGCAGCGTTGACCTCGGGACTAACTACGAGCAGTACTTC	CSVDLGTNYEQYF
TRBD1	few	TRBJ1-5	TRBV18	TGTGCCAGCTCACTCCAGGGGGATCAGCCCCAGCATTTT	CASSLQGDQPQHF
.	.	TRBJ2-1	TRBV5-1	TGCGCCAGCAGCTTGGGAGCGGGCCAAACCTACAATGAGCAGTTCTTC	CASSLGAGQTYNEQFF
.	.	TRBJ2-7	TRBV10-1	TGCGCCAGCAGCGACAACTACGAGCAGTACTTC	CASSDNYEQYF
TRBD2	.	TRBJ2-1	TRBV5-1	TGCGCCAGCAGCTTGGCTGCGGGACTAGCGTCTTCCTACAATGAGCAGTTCTTC	CASSLAAGLASSYNEQFF
.	.	TRBJ2-7	TRBV7-9	TGTGCCAGCAGCCTTCACTCGTACGAGCAGTACTTC	CASSLHSYEQYF
TRBD2	once	TRBJ2-5	TRBV7-2	TGTGCCAGCAGCTTCGGACTAGCGGGAGGGGTTAAGGAGACCCAGTACTTC	CASSFGLAGGVKETQYF
.	.	TRBJ2-1	TRBV5-5	TGTGCCAGCAGCTTTTATTTATCGGGAGTAGAGCGGAATGAGCAGTTCTTC	CASSFYLSGVERNEQFF
.	.	TRBJ2-1	TRBV6-1	TGTGCCAGCAGTGACAGGAGGGGCGTCTACAATGAGCAGTTCTTC	CASSDRRGVYNEQFF
TRBD2	.	TRBJ2-3	TRBV10-3	TGTGCCATCAGGGAGTCCGGGACTAGCAGAAACACAGATACGCAGTATTTT	CAIRESGTSRNTDTQYF
.	.	TRBJ1-1	TRBV7-6	TGTGCCAGCAGCTTCCAGGCGGGGAACACTGAAGCTTTCTTT	CASSFQAGNTEAFF
.	.	TRBJ2-7	TRBV27	TGTGCCAGCAGTAACCTCCGGGTCAAAGAGGACTTC	CASSNLRVKEDF
TRBD2	.	TRBJ2-1	TRBV10-3	TGTGCCATCAGTGCGCCGACTAGCGGGAGAACGAATGAGCAGTTCTTC	CAISAPTSGRTNEQFF